Described below is a single TCR beta chain sequence and its context. Its antigen is still unknown. Losses at the gene ends were 4 bases for V and 6 bases for J; bases not matched to a gene: 9. The V gene's germline CDR1 is MGHRA and CDR2 YSYEKL. The CDR3 consists of 16 residues. These data come from a study of cytomegalovirus exposure and HLA in healthy donors. Study conclusions and caveats: It was likely that a cluster of highly shared sequence variants was a sequencing artifact. For most TCR beta V segments, an earlier analysis put the productive rate at about 87% or about 30% of the time. Available immune exposure information covered CMV serostatus only. TRBV6-2, TRBV6-3 and some other V segments were unresolvable in 87-base-pair reads.

Primers for the PCR totalled 60 Vbeta and 13 Jbeta. Produced via immunoSEQ multiplex PCR; TCRdb's table is partial and in-frame only. The repertoire holds approximately 90,000 clones, about 80% seen once, with 1.3% to 1.5% in the top ten. This clonotype was sampled from a male donor in good health and CMV-seronegative. This chain links TRBV4-1 with TRBJ1-5; 10 bases fit TRBD1. Sequencing was done on a sample of PBMCs. Written as DNA, the CDR3 is TGCGCCAGCAGCCCCGAGGGACAGGGGACAAGTCAGCCCCAGCATTTT. As protein: CASSPEGQGTSQPQHF.